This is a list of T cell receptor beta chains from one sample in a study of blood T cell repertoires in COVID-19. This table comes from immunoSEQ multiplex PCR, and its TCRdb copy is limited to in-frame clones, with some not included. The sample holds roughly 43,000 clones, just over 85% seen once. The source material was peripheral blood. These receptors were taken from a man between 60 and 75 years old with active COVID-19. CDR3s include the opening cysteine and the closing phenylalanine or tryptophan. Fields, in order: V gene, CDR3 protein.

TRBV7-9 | CASSPKGALNTEAFF
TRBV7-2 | CASSHGFGEFYNEQFF
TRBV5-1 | CASSWGSGGTGSPDTQYF
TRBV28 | CASSQPGGRGAYNSPLHF
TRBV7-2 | CASSLAGDFYEQYF
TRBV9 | CASSTGTSGSVTDTQYF
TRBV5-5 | CASDRLAATTDTQYF
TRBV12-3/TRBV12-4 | CASGRVGNYGYTF
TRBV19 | CASSADRVEPQHF
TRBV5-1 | CASSEQGAGNTIYF
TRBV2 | CASSLGQPSTEAFF
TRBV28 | CASSELGGATINQPQHF
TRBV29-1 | CSVEGVLAGGDTQYF
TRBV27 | CASSLIGRGNTGELFF
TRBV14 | CASSHADTQYF
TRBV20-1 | CSASPGAGGDNEQFF
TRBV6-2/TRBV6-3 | CASSPLRTEAFF
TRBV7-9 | CASSLGDTNSNQPQHF
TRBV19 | CASRMEGGRYNYGYTF
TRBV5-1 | CASSPGLAASSYEQYF
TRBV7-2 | CASSRGLALSYEQYF
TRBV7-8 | CAGTDNLGEETQYF
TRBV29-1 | CSVEGGLGTEAFF
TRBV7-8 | CASSFNRVGETQYF
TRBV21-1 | CASSKGKDRGRRREKLFF
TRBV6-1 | CASSEAGAGWAFF
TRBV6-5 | CASIQTPGYEQYF
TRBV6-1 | CASSSGTAATEAFF
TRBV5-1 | CASSLILAGMRATDTQYF
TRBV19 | CASSMGAAKPSPLHF
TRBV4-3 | CASSQGMVGETQYF
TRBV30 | CAWSVQGHQPQHF
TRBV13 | CASSRTGTADHEQYF
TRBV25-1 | CASSGRLAGVYSGELFF
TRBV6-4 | CASSDVEARAGIPYEQYF
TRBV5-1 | CASSFAGSNTGELFF
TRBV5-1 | CASSLGTGVRDTQYF
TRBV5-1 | CASSLGRRESPDEQFF
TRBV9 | CASSVGLASGETQYF
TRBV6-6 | CASREGAKDTQYF
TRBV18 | CASSPPSPGISYEQYF
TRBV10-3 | CASRSSYNSPLHF
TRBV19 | CASRGMENTEAFF
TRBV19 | CASQTSGRADTQYF
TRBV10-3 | CAISELASTYNEQFF
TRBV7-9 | CASSLGREGSTDTQYF
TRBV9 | CASGRGLYGYTF
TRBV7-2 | CASSSVGGANYGYTF
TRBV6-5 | CASSTTGGGTRF
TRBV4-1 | CASRWGPTGGDEQFF
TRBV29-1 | CSVGSAGEQYF
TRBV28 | CASSLWGTSGKYEQYF
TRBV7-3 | CASTPSGTSSGANVLTF
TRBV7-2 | CASSALAGVHNEQFF